This entry is about one T cell receptor beta chain. The antigen remains unidentified. This specimen comes from a study of identical twins. TCRdb analysed the 5' RACE reads with MiXCR anew, one entry per CDR3 protein. The table shows more than 400,000 distinct CDR3 sequences, with 13% to 15% occurring only once. CDR3 length: 14 amino acids. J gave up 1 base and V 4 bases, and 2 bases lay outside the gene matches. Study-level points and caveats: Out-of-frame alpha sequences common to twins exhibited an excess of low generation probability. With beta out-of-frame sequences, excess sharing by twins was weaker.

Everyone who donated was a healthy Caucasian. The sample also formed part of further work on yellow fever vaccine responses in identical twins.

This TCR was recovered from a woman aged 18 to 35 in good health. Sequences were obtained from CD4+ T cells sorted from blood. V usage is TRBV12-3 or TRBV12-4 and J usage is TRBJ2-5; 8 bases are a match to TRBD2. The CDR3 sequence is CASSSTSGQETQYF. The CDR3 region has the DNA TGTGCCAGCAGTTCTACTAGCGGCCAAGAGACCCAGTACTTC.